This record concerns one T cell receptor beta chain sequence. Its matching antigen is unknown. The CDR3 covers 15 residues. V lost 8 bases to trimming and J lost 2 bases, with 16 bases between them. Germline CDR1 SNHLY, CDR2 FYNNEI. The data originate from a study of tissue T cells after allogeneic stem cell transplantation. TCRbeta CDR3 was sequenced at survey depth with template counts. Here immunoSEQ multiplex PCR was the method, and the copy in TCRdb shows in-frame clones only, minus some. In the table there are 4,000 to 5,000 clones, 60% to 80% of which are singletons. Notes on the study in general: TCR repertoires tracked anatomic similarity, regardless of disease or transplant status. Limitations included a small, clinically heterogeneous cohort and limited sampling depth. Shared clones across patients were few; motif clustering revealed tissue-specific shared signatures.

This TCR derives from a female patient between 18 and 50 years old with steroid-refractory graft-versus-host disease after an allogeneic stem cell transplant. The graft donor may account for some of the T cells. This chain uses TRBV2 with TRBJ2-1; a weak D match, TRBD1 (6 bases). The sample consisted of duodenal tissue, taken at autopsy. DNA for the CDR3: TGTGCCAGCCTCAAACAGACAGGAGCCTACAATGAGCAGTTCTTC. It translates to CASLKQTGAYNEQFF. Full variable domain (missing parts from reference TRBV2 and TRBJ2-1): EPEVTQTPSHQVTQMGQEVILRCVPISNHLYFYWYRQILGQKVEFLVSFYNNEISEKSEIFDDQFSVERPDGSNFTLKIRSTKLEDSAMYFCASLKQTGAYNEQFFGPGTRLTVL.